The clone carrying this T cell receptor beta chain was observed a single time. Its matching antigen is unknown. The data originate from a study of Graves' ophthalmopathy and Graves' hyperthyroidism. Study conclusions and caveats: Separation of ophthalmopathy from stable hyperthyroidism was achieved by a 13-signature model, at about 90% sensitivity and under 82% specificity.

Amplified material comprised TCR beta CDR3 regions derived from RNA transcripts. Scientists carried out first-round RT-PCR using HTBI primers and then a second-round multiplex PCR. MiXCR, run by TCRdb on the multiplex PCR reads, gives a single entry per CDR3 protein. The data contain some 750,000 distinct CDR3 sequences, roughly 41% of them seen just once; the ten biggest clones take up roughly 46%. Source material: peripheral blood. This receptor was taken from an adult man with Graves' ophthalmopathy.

The CDR3 nucleotides read TGCAGCGTTGATTCTTTAGGACAGGGGGTGGCGAGTGAGCAGTACTTC. It specifies CSVDSLGQGVASEQYF. This sequence joins TRBV29-1 and TRBJ2-7; 10 nucleotides agree with TRBD1. With V trimmed by 3 bases and J by 7 bases, 15 bases remained unmatched. Germline V gives CDR1 SQVTM, CDR2 ANQGSEA. The length of the CDR3 is 16 residues.